The clone carrying this T cell receptor (beta chain) has only one observation. What it binds is not known. Profiling relied on immunoSEQ multiplex PCR, and the TCRdb table lists in-frame clones only, not all of them. The table lists around 5,500 clones, around 82% of them singletons. The data stem from a study of high-grade serous ovarian cancer treatment subgroups. Findings of the study overall: Different patients shared almost no repertoire; same-patient tumors shared roughly 0.11 to 0.8.

CDR3 length equals 15 residues. Germline V gives CDR1 MNHNS, CDR2 SASEGT. Trimming pared 0 bases from V and 4 bases from J, leaving 12 bases between. The tumor samples were collected prior to definitive surgery or chemotherapy. The sequenced sample consisted of tumor tissue. The clonotype was recovered from a human donor with high-grade serous ovarian cancer. J is TRBJ1-2 and V is TRBV6-1; D remains unclear. CDR3 sequence (DNA): TGTGCCAGCAGTGAAGCGATGTCCGATAGCTATGGCTACACCTTC. Translated: CASSEAMSDSYGYTF.